The rows below give T cell receptor beta chains drawn from one sample of a study of T cell responses to AZD1222 COVID-19 vaccine. TCRdb's table, derived via immunoSEQ multiplex PCR, lists solely in-frame clones and lacks some. The data hold 90,000 to 120,000 clones, with 90% to 95% observed a single time. Specimen: peripheral blood, collected on day 0 of AZD1222 vaccination. These receptors were collected from an adult in good health. Both conserved end residues are part of each CDR3. Fields, in order: D gene, J gene, clone size, V gene, CDR3 protein, CDR3 DNA. The D gene is left open where the match is weak. Some rows mark clone size as missing; the rest say once, few, many or name a class of expanded clone.

>-|TRBJ1-3|-|TRBV2
CASSGSGVSGNTIYF
TGTGCCAGCAGTGGATCGGGCGTCTCTGGAAACACCATATATTTT
>-|TRBJ1-1|-|TRBV19
CASSMETGGTEAFF
TGTGCCAGTAGTATGGAGACAGGCGGTACTGAAGCTTTCTTT
>-|TRBJ2-5|-|TRBV6-5
CASSYRGETETQYF
TGTGCCAGCAGTTACCGGGGCGAAACAGAGACCCAGTACTTC
>-|TRBJ1-5|-|TRBV2
CASSVIGSNQPQHF
TGTGCCAGCAGTGTCATTGGGAGCAATCAGCCCCAGCATTTT
>-|TRBJ2-7|-|TRBV19
CASSIVFGNEQYF
TGTGCCAGTAGTATAGTATTCGGGAACGAGCAGTACTTC
>TRBD1|TRBJ1-5|-|TRBV27
CASSQTRGQSNQPQHF
TGTGCCAGCAGTCAAACCAGGGGGCAGAGCAATCAGCCCCAGCATTTT
>-|TRBJ1-1|-|TRBV7-9
CASSYGNTEAFF
TGTGCCAGCAGCTATGGTAACACTGAAGCTTTCTTT
>-|TRBJ2-3|-|TRBV24-1
CATSDSADTQYF
TGTGCCACCAGTGATTCGGCGGATACGCAGTATTTT
>-|TRBJ2-2|-|TRBV7-9
CARLREFTGELFF
TGTGCCAGGCTACGGGAGTTCACCGGGGAGCTGTTTTTT
>TRBD1|TRBJ2-7|-|TRBV6-2/TRBV6-3
CASSFAGGSYEQYF
TGTGCCAGCAGTTTCGCAGGGGGCTCCTACGAGCAGTACTTC
>TRBD1|TRBJ2-3|-|TRBV15
CATSPDRVYTDTQYF
TGTGCCACCAGCCCTGACAGGGTCTATACAGATACGCAGTATTTT
>-|TRBJ1-5|-|TRBV7-8
CASSFLTRIDGNSNQPQHF
TGTGCCAGCAGCTTCCTCACCAGAATAGACGGTAATAGCAATCAGCCCCAGCATTTT
>-|TRBJ1-2|-|TRBV12-3/TRBV12-4
CASSGTRNYGYTF
TGTGCCAGCAGTGGGACCAGGAACTATGGCTACACCTTC
>-|TRBJ1-1|-|TRBV19
CASRLNRDGTEAFF
TGTGCCAGTAGGCTGAACAGGGACGGTACTGAAGCTTTCTTT
>-|TRBJ2-1|-|TRBV11-3
CASSPPRGRSSYNEQFF
TGTGCCAGCAGCCCCCCCCGGGGTAGGAGCTCCTACAATGAGCAGTTCTTC
>-|TRBJ1-1|-|TRBV6-5
CASRMAMNTEAFF
TGTGCCAGCAGGATGGCCATGAACACTGAAGCTTTCTTT
>-|TRBJ1-1|-|TRBV11-2
CASSLFSNTEAFF
TGTGCCAGCAGCTTATTTTCAAACACTGAAGCTTTCTTT
>-|TRBJ1-3|-|TRBV6-1
CASSEREGDSGNTIYF
TGTGCCAGCAGTGAAAGAGAGGGAGACTCTGGAAACACCATATATTTT
>TRBD1|TRBJ1-2|-|TRBV5-1
CASSTTGVVGYTF
TGCGCCAGCAGCACAACAGGGGTTGTTGGCTACACCTTC
>-|TRBJ1-2|once|TRBV4-3
CASSQAGNDRYGYTF
TGCGCCAGCAGCCAAGCCGGGAATGACCGCTATGGCTACACCTTC
>-|TRBJ2-2|-|TRBV12-5
CASGLDALSGVSGELFF
TGTGCTAGTGGCCTTGATGCCCTATCAGGGGTGTCCGGGGAGCTGTTTTTT
>-|TRBJ1-3|once|TRBV5-6
CASKGISGNTIYF
TGTGCCAGCAAGGGGATCTCTGGAAACACCATATATTTT
>-|TRBJ1-6|-|TRBV5-4
CASSLGQVNSPLHF
TGTGCCAGCAGCTTGGGACAGGTGAATTCACCCCTCCACTTT
>TRBD1|TRBJ2-2|-|TRBV7-3
CASSLRPVSRGRTGLTTGELFF
TGTGCCAGCAGCTTAAGACCCGTTTCCAGGGGGCGTACGGGGTTGACCACCGGGGAGCTGTTTTTT
>TRBD2|TRBJ2-1|once|TRBV6-1
CASSASTSGARNEQFF
TGTGCCAGCAGTGCCTCAACTAGCGGGGCTAGAAATGAGCAGTTCTTC
>-|TRBJ2-3|-|TRBV5-1
CASSLGSVGSGTDTQYF
TGCGCCAGCAGCTTGGGGTCTGTTGGCAGTGGAACAGATACGCAGTATTTT
>-|TRBJ1-1|-|TRBV14
CASSAGLTTSVAFF
TGTGCCAGCAGCGCGGGACTTACAACCTCCGTGGCTTTCTTT